This T cell receptor beta chain was documented in a study of identical twins. As concerns this clonotype: Its antigen is still unknown.

Germline-derived CDR1 and CDR2 are MGHRA and YSYEKL. The CDR3 contains 16 residues. After removal of 1 base from V and 5 bases from J, the junction contained 10 bases not matched to a gene. cDNA carried unique molecular identifiers, and a universal primer site was added by template switching. TCRdb recomputed calls from the 5' RACE reads with MiXCR, one row per CDR3 protein. The data show about 1.7 million distinct CDR3 sequences, 25% to 35% seen once. Study observations and caveats: Less excess twin sharing appeared in beta out-of-frame sequences. Invariant MAIT and iNKT cells may have partly biased zero-insertion analyses.

The sequence derives from a newborn girl in good health. The specimen sequenced was cord blood. V gene TRBV4-1 combines with J gene TRBJ2-5, with TRBD2 matching 7 bases. CDR3: CASSQGGPAGRETQYF. The CDR3 region has the DNA TGCGCCAGCAGCCAAGGTGGGCCAGCGGGGAGGGAGACCCAGTACTTC.